This entry concerns a single T cell receptor beta chain. The germline V gene encodes CDR1 SGDLS and CDR2 YYNGEE. The CDR3 has 15 residues. With 0 bases removed from V and 4 bases from J, the gap between germline ends came to 11 bases. The source of the sample is a study of Tregs in tolerant kidney transplant recipients. Mixed chimerism was transient after nonmyeloablative marrow transplants from related graft donors. The method was immunoSEQ multiplex PCR; TCRdb's version includes in-frame clones alone and lacks a portion of them. In the table there are about 50,000 clones, 89% of which are singletons.

This sequence joins TRBV9 and TRBJ2-1; TRBD2 is a possible D gene (6 bases). Sample: CD8+ T cells from blood (PBMCs), taken 12 months after the transplant. This TCR derives from a human patient who received a combined kidney and bone marrow transplant. The graft donor may have contributed some T cells. Here the CDR3 DNA reads TGTGCCAGCAGCGTAGGGGGGGAGCCATACAATGAGCAGTTCTTC. Protein product: CASSVGGEPYNEQFF.